This T cell receptor (beta chain) comes out of a study of blood T cell repertoires in COVID-19. About the study: COVID-19 samples from acute and convalescent phases originated in the United States, Italy and Spain. PBMCs, B-cell-depleted T cells, or T cells provided the cDNA or gDNA that made up the material.

As originally analysed: How many nucleated cells were present was estimated from reference gene primer amplification. Clones were sequenced by immunoSEQ multiplex PCR, and TCRdb holds only the in-frame ones, with some missing. That table supplies the V and J calls and clone size; D and trimming were determined from the DNA. The sample contains 300,000 to 500,000 clones, 85% to 90% of which appear only once. Germline V lookup: CDR1 KGHDR, CDR2 SFDVKD. The CDR3 extends over 15 amino acids. Germline trimming cut 4 bases from V and 5 bases from J; bases unmatched to any gene: 5. Study members were between 18 and 89 years old and lived in 20 to 30 US regions.

The sample taken for sequencing was PBMCs or T cells enriched from blood (not recorded which). The sequence was collected from a woman aged 25 to 39 with acute COVID-19. The chain uses TRBV24-1 and TRBJ2-1, with 9 bases identical to TRBD2. The CDR3 is CATSDPGTSHNEQFF. CDR3 DNA sequence: TGTGCCACCAGTGACCCCGGGACTAGCCACAATGAGCAGTTCTTC.